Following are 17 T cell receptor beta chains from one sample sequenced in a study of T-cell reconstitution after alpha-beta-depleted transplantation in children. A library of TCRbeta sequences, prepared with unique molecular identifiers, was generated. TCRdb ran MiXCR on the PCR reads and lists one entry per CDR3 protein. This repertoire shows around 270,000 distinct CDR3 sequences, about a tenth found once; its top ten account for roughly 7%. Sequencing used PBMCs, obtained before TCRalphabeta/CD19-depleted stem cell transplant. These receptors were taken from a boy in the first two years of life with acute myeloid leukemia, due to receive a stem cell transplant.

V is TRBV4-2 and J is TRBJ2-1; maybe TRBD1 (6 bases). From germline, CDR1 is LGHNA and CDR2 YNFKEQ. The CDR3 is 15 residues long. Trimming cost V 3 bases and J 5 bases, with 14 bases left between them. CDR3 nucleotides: TGTGCCAGCAGCCACCGACAGGTCCAGAACAATGAGCAGTTCTTC. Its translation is CASSHRQVQNNEQFF.

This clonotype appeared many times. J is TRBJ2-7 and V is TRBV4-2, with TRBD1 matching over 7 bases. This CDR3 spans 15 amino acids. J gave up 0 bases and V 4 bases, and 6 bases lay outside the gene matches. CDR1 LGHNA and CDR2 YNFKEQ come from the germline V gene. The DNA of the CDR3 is TGTGCCAGCAGCCCGCCACAGGGGACCTCCTACGAGCAGTACTTC. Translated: CASSPPQGTSYEQYF.

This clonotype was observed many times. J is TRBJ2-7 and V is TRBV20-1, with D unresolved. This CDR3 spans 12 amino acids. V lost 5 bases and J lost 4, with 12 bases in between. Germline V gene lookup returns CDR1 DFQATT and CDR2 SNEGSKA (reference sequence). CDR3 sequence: CSASTAQYEQYF. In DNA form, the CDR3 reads TGCAGTGCTTCGACGGCACAATACGAGCAGTACTTC.

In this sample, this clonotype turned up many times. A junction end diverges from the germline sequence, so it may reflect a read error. The CDR3 coding sequence is TGCAGTGCCCCTGGACTAGCCTATAATGAGCAGTTCTTC. Residues: CSAPGLAYNEQFF. The gene calls are TRBV20-1 and TRBJ2-1; TRBD2 aligns across 8 bases. CDR3 length: 13 amino acids. Germline loops: CDR1 DFQATT, CDR2 SNEGSKA (reference sequence).

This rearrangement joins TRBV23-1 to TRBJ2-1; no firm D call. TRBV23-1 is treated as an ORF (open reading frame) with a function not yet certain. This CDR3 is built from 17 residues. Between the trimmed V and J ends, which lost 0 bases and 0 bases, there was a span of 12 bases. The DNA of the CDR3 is TGCGCCAGCAGTCAATCGATCGGGCCGAGCTCCTACAATGAGCAGTTCTTC. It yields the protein CASSQSIGPSSYNEQFF.

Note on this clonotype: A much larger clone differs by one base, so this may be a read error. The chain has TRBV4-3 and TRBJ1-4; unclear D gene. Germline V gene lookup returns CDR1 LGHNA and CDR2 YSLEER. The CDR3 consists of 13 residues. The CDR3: CASSQEFAAKPFF. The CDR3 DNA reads TGCGCCAGCAGCCAAGAATTTGCCGCAAAACCGTTTTTT.

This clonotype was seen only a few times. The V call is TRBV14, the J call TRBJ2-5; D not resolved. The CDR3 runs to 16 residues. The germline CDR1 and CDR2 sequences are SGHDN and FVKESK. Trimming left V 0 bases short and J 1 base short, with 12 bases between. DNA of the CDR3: TGTGCCAGCAGCCAAGAACTCCTCCGGCCCCAAGAGACCCAGTACTTC. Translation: CASSQELLRPQETQYF.

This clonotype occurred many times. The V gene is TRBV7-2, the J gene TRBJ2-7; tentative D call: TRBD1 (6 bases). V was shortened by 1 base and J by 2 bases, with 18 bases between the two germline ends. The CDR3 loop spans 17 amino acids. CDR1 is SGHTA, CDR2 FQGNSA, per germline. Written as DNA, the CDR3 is TGTGCCAGCAGCTTAGTAGTAGCCTCCGGGACACCCTACGAGCAGTACTTC. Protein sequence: CASSLVVASGTPYEQYF. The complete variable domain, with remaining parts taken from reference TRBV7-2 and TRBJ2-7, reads GAGVSQSPSNKVTEKGKDVELRCDPISGHTALYWYRQSLGQGLEFLIYFQGNSAPDKSGLPSDRFSAERTGGSVSTLTIQRTQQEDSAVYLCASSLVVASGTPYEQYFGPGTRLTVT.

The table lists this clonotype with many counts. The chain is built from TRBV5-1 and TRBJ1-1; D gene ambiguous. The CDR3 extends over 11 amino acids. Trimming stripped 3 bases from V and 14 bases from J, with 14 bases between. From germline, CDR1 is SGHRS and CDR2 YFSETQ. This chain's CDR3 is CASSYQLRLFF. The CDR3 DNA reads TGCGCCAGCAGCTACCAGCTCCGGTTGTTCTTT.

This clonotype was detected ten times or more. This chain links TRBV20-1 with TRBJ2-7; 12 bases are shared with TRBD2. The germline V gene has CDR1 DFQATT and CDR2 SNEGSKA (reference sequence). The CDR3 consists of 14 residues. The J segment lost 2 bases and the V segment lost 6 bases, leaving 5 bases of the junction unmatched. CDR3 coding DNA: TGCAGTGCCTGGGGACTAGCGGGCGCCTACGAGCAGTACTTC. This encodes CSAWGLAGAYEQYF.

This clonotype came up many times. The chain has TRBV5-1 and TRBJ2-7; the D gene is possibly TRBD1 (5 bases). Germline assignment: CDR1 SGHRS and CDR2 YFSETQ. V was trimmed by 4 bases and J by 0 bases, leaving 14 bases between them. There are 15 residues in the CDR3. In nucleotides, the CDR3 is TGCGCCAGCAGCCTCTTCCCAGGGTTCTCCTACGAGCAGTACTTC. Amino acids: CASSLFPGFSYEQYF.

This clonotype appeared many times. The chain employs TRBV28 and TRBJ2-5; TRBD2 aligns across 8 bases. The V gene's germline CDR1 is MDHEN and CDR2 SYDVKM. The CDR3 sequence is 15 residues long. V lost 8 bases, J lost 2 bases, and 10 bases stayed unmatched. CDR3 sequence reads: CASLRWSGGQETQYF. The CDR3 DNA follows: TGTGCCAGCCTGCGTTGGAGCGGGGGACAAGAGACCCAGTACTTC.

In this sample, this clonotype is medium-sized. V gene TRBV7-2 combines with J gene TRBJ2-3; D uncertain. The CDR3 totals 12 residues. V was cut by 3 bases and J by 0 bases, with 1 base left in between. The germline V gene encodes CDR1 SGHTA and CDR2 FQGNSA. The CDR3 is CASSFSTDTQYF. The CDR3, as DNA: TGTGCCAGCAGCTTTAGCACAGATACGCAGTATTTT.

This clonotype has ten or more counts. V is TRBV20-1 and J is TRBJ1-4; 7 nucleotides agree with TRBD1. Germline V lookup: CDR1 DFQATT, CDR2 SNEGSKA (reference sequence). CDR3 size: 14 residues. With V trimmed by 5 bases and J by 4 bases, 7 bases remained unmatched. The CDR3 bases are TGCAGTGCTGTCCCGGGACAGCGTAATGAAAAACTGTTTTTT. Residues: CSAVPGQRNEKLFF.

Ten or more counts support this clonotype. The CDR3 loop reads CASSLVGTPLAKNIQYF. The CDR3, as DNA: TGCGCCAGCAGCTTGGTTGGGACACCTCTAGCCAAAAACATTCAGTACTTC. The chain combines TRBV5-1 with TRBJ2-4, with D perhaps TRBD1 (6 bases). Trimming removed 0 bases at V and 0 bases at J, with 13 bases between. This CDR3 comprises 17 residues. Germline CDR1 SGHRS, CDR2 YFSETQ.

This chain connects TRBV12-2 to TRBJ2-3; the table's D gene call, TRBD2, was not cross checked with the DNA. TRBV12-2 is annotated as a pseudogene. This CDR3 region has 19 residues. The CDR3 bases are TGTGCAAGTCGCTTGAGGACTAGCGGGAGGGCCCTTTGCACAGATACGCAGTATTTT. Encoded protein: CASRLRTSGRALCTDTQYF.

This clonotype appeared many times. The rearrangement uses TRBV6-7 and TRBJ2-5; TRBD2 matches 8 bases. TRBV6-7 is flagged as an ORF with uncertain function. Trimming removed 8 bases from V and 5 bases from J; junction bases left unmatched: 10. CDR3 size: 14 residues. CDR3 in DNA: TGTGCCAGCCATCACGGGGGGGTTCGGGAGACCCAGTACTTC. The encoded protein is CASHHGGVRETQYF.